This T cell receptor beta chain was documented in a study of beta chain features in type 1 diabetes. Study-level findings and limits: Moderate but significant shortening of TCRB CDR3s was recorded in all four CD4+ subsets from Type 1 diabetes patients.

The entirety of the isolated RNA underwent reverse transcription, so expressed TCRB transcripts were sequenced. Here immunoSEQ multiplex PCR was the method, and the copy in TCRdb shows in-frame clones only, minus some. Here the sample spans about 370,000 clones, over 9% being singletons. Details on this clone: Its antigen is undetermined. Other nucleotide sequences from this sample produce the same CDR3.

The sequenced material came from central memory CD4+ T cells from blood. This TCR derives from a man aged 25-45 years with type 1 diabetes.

The DNA for the CDR3 is TGTGCCAGCAGTTTTCCCAGGGATAGCTACGAGCAGTACTTC. Translating it yields CASSFPRDSYEQYF. The chain recombines TRBV28 with TRBJ2-7, with a possible D match to TRBD1 (5 bases). Looked up from germline, CDR1 is MDHEN and CDR2 is SYDVKM. Deletions cut 3 bases from V and 3 bases from J, with 12 bases between. The CDR3 spans 14 residues.